This TCR beta chain was recovered during a study of CD8+ T cells in alopecia areata. The CDR3 has 12 amino acids. RNA extraction was followed by reverse transcription into cDNA, which acted as the sequencing template. Sequencing was performed with immunoSEQ multiplex PCR; in TCRdb, only in-frame clones are kept and a portion is missing. The table records roughly 110,000 clones, roughly 84% of them present only once. Treatment given: oral pan-JAK inhibitor, 5-10 mg twice daily. The J gene is TRBJ1-5, the V gene TRBV21-1; TRBD1, the table's D call, lacks a check against the DNA. TRBV21-1 is listed as a pseudogene. The sequence came from a human donor with alopecia areata. Sequencing used CD8+ T cells sorted from blood, obtained at week 24, from a patient treated with tofacitinib. The CDR3, as DNA: TGTGCCAGCAGCAAGTCAGATCAGCCCCAGCATTTT. It yields the protein CASSKSDQPQHF.